This TCR beta chain derives from a study of T cells in Graves' hyperthyroidism and ophthalmopathy. Germline CDR1 reads MNHEY; CDR2 reads SVGEGT. V dropped 5 bases and J dropped 5; count of bases not matched to a gene: 4. The CDR3 extends over 13 amino acids. From RNA transcripts, TCR beta CDR3 regions were amplified. The primer set for the first-round RT-PCR of the TCR CDR3 was HTBI. MiXCR, run by TCRdb on the multiplex PCR reads, gives a single entry per CDR3 protein. This repertoire shows around 380,000 distinct CDR3 sequences, about 14% found once; its top ten account for under 25%. This clonotype was counted many times.

The sequence derives from a man aged 25 to 40 with Graves' hyperthyroidism that later progressed to Graves' ophthalmopathy. The sample was blood. The chain recombines TRBV6-2 or TRBV6-3 with TRBJ2-7; 9 bases match TRBD1. In nucleotides, the CDR3 is TGTGCCAGCAGTCTCCGGGACAGGGACGAGCAGTACTTC. Its translation: CASSLRDRDEQYF.